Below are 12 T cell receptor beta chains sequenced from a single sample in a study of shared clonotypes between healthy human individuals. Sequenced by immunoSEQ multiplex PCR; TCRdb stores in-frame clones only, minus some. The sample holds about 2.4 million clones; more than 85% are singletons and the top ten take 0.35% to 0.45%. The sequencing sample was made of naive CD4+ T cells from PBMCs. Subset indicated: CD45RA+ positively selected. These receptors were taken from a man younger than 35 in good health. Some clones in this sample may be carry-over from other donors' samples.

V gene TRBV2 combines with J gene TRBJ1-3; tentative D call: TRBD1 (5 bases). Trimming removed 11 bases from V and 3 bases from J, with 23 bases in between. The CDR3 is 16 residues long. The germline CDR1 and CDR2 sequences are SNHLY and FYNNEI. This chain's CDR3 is CAGQGAFGSGGNTIYF. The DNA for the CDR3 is TGTGCCGGCCAGGGTGCGTTCGGATCTGGTGGAAACACCATATATTTT.

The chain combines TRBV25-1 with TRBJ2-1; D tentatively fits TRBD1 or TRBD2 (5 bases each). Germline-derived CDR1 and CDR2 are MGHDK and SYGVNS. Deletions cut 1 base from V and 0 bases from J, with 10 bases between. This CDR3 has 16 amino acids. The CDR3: CASSEFGASSYNEQFF. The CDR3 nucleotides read TGTGCCAGCAGTGAATTCGGGGCCAGCTCCTACAATGAGCAGTTCTTC.

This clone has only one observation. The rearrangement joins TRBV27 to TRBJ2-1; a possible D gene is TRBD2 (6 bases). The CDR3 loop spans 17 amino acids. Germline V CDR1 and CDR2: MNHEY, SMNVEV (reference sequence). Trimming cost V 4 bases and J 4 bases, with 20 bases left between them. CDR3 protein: CASSSGSGADFYNEQFF. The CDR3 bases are TGTGCCAGCAGTTCAGGTAGCGGAGCCGACTTTTACAATGAGCAGTTCTTC.

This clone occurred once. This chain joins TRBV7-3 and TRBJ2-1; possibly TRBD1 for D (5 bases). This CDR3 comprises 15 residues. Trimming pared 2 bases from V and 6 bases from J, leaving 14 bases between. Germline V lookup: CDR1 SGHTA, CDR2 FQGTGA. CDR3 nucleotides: TGTGCCAGCAGCTTAGGTCAGGGTATAGTCAATGAGCAGTTCTTC. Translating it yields CASSLGQGIVNEQFF.

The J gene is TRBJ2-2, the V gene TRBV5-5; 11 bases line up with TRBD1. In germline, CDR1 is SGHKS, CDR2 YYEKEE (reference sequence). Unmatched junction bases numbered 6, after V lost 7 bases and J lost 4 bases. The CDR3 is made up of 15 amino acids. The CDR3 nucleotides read TGTGCCAGCGGCACCGGGACAGGGGGCACCGGGGAGCTGTTTTTT. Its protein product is CASGTGTGGTGELFF.

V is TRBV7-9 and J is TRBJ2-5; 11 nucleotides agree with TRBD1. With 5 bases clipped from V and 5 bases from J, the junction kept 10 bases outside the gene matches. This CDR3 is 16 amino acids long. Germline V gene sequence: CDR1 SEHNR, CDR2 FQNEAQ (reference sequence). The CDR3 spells CASSIGTGGLMETQYF. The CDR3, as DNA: TGTGCCAGCAGCATAGGGACAGGGGGTCTAATGGAGACCCAGTACTTC.

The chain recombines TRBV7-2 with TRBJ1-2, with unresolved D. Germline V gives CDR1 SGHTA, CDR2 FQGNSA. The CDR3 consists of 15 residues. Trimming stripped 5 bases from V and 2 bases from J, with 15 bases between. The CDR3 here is CASSPTTTRNYGYTF. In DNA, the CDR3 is TGTGCCAGCAGCCCAACCACGACACGGAACTATGGCTACACCTTC.

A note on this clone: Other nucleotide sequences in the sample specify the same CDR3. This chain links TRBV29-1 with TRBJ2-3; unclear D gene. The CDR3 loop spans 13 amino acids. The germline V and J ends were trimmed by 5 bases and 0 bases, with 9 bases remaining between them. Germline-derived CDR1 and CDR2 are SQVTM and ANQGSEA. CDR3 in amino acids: CSVRLISTDTQYF. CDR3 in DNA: TGCAGCGTTAGGTTGATTAGCACAGATACGCAGTATTTT.

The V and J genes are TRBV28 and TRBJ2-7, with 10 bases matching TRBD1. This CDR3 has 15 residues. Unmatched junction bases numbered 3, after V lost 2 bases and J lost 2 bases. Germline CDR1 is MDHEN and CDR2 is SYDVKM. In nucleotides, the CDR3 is TGTGCCAGCAGTTTACCGGGACAGGGGCCCTACGAGCAGTACTTC. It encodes CASSLPGQGPYEQYF.

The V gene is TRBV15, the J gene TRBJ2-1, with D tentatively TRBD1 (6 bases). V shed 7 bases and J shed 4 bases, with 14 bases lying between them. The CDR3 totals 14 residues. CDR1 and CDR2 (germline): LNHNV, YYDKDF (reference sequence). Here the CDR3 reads CATTRGSGYNEQFF. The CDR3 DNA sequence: TGTGCCACCACTAGGGGGTCAGGGTACAATGAGCAGTTCTTC. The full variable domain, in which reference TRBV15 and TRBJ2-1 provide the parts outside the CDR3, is DAMVIQNPRYQVTQFGKPVTLSCSQTLNHNVMYWYQQKSSQAPKLLFHYYDKDFNNEADTPDNFQSRRPNTSFCFLDIRSPGLGDTAMYLCATTRGSGYNEQFFGPGTRLTVL.

CDR3 residues: CASSGRKVYNEQFF. For the CDR3, the DNA is TGTGCCAGCTCAGGACGTAAGGTATACAATGAGCAGTTCTTC. This sequence joins TRBV18 and TRBJ2-1; D call uncertain. Germline V lookup: CDR1 KGHSH, CDR2 LQKENI. The length of the CDR3 is 14 residues. Trimming took 5 bases from V and 4 from J, leaving 12 bases between them.

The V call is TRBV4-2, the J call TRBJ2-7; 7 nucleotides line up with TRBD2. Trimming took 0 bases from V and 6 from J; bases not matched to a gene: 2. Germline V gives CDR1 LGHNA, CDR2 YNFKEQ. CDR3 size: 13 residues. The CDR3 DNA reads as TGTGCCAGCAGCCAAGATCCTAGCGGCGAGCAGTACTTC. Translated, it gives CASSQDPSGEQYF.